Presented here are 22 T cell receptor beta chains from one specimen sequenced in a study of identical twins. TCRdb called the 5' RACE reads again in MiXCR, with one record for every CDR3 protein. The repertoire includes 400,000 to 600,000 distinct CDR3 sequences, about 22% of them detected once, and around 0.47% sits in the top ten. The data were also submitted as part of a second study, on yellow fever vaccine responses in identical twins.

Sequenced sample: CD4+ T cells sorted from blood. The receptors originated from a young woman in good health.

This clonotype was detected a few times. The V call is TRBV29-1, the J call TRBJ2-2; D remains unclear. CDR1 is SQVTM and CDR2 is ANQGSEA in the germline V gene. Between the trimmed V and J ends, which lost 7 bases and 1 base, there was a span of 7 bases. The CDR3 contains 12 residues. The DNA for the CDR3 is TGCAGCGGAAAGGGGAACACCGGGGAGCTGTTTTTT. This gives the protein CSGKGNTGELFF.

For the CDR3, the DNA is TGTGCCAGCAGGCGGACGGAGTATGGCTACACCTTC. Its protein product is CASRRTEYGYTF. The V gene is TRBV7-9, the J gene TRBJ1-2, with D uncertain. This CDR3 is built from 12 residues. Trimming cost V 6 bases and J 5 bases, with 10 bases left between them. The germline V gene encodes CDR1 SEHNR and CDR2 FQNEAQ (reference sequence). Combining the CDR3 with reference TRBV7-9 and TRBJ1-2 gives the whole variable domain DTGVSQNPRHKITKRGQNVTFRCDPISEHNRLYWYRQTLGQGPEFLTYFQNEAQLEKSRLLSDRFSAERPKGSFSTLEIQRTEQGDSAMYLCASRRTEYGYTFGSGTRLTVV.

This clonotype turned up a few times. The V and J genes are TRBV11-2 and TRBJ2-3; TRBD2 is a possible D gene (6 bases). CDR3 size: 18 residues. Deletions cut 0 bases from V and 1 base from J, with 17 bases between. Germline assignment: CDR1 SGHAT and CDR2 FQNNGV. The CDR3: CASSLDRVKRAGTDTQYF. CDR3 nucleotides: TGTGCCAGCAGCTTAGATCGGGTGAAGCGGGCCGGCACAGATACGCAGTATTTT.

This clonotype has only one observation. The V call is TRBV7-9, the J call TRBJ2-2, with D possibly TRBD1 on 6 matching bases. This CDR3 is built from 15 residues. V gave up 5 bases and J gave up 6 bases, with 16 bases separating them. CDR1 and CDR2 from the germline V gene are SEHNR and FQNEAQ (reference sequence). The DNA for the CDR3 is TGTGCCAGCAGCCCCAGGGACAAGTCGGCCGGGGAGCTGTTTTTT. Amino acid sequence: CASSPRDKSAGELFF.

This clonotype showed up just a few times. J is TRBJ2-1 and V is TRBV29-1; D gene uncertain. The germline V gene encodes CDR1 SQVTM and CDR2 ANQGSEA. This CDR3 spans 13 amino acids. Trimming took 7 bases from V and 0 from J, leaving 10 bases between them. For the CDR3, the DNA is TGCAGCGCGGTCAGGAGCTCCTACAATGAGCAGTTCTTC. It codes for CSAVRSSYNEQFF.

This clonotype was observed a few times. The rearrangement joins TRBV29-1 to TRBJ2-1; 8 nucleotides match TRBD2. The CDR3 contains 15 residues. The trim removed 5 bases at V and 4 bases at J, leaving 10 bases unmatched. CDR1 SQVTM and CDR2 ANQGSEA come from the germline V gene. The DNA of the CDR3 is TGCAGCGTTTGGGGACTAGTCGATCTTTACAATGAGCAGTTCTTC. Encoded protein: CSVWGLVDLYNEQFF.

The rearrangement links TRBV5-1 to TRBJ2-5; 7 positions match TRBD1. The CDR3 consists of 17 residues. Per the germline V gene, CDR1 is SGHRS and CDR2 is YFSETQ. The trim removed 6 bases at V and 2 bases at J, leaving 16 bases unmatched. As DNA, the CDR3 is TGCGCCAGCAAACGATACATGGGGACAGCAATTCAAGAGACCCAGTACTTC. The encoded protein is CASKRYMGTAIQETQYF.

This clonotype was seen at least ten times. The chain recombines TRBV3-1 with TRBJ1-5, with TRBD1 matching over 7 bases. The CDR3 is made up of 13 amino acids. The trim removed 1 base at V and 6 bases at J, leaving 0 bases unmatched. CDR1 is LGHDT and CDR2 is YNNKEL in the germline V gene (reference sequence). The CDR3 spells CASSQGQGQPQHF. The CDR3 DNA follows: TGTGCCAGCAGCCAAGGACAGGGTCAGCCCCAGCATTTT.

The genes are TRBV12-3 or TRBV12-4 and TRBJ2-2; D is undetermined. The CDR3 totals 14 residues. The V gene lost 1 base and the J gene lost 6 bases, with 9 bases spanning the gap. This CDR3 is CASSLGGSAGELFF. In DNA form, the CDR3 reads TGTGCCAGCAGTTTAGGAGGTTCGGCCGGGGAGCTGTTTTTT.

This clonotype occurred many times. The chain joins TRBV5-1 to TRBJ1-1, with D unresolved. The CDR3 sequence is 15 residues long. Germline V gene sequence: CDR1 SGHRS, CDR2 YFSETQ. Trimming removed 0 bases at V and 0 bases at J, with 9 bases between. CDR3 DNA sequence: TGCGCCAGCAGCTTGGCCAAGGAGATGAACACTGAAGCTTTCTTT. This encodes CASSLAKEMNTEAFF.

CDR3 sequence: CATSDPPGQPQHF. In DNA, the CDR3 is TGTGCCACCAGTGACCCCCCGGGTCAGCCCCAGCATTTT. The chain has TRBV24-1 and TRBJ1-5, with unresolved D. The CDR3 extends over 13 amino acids. Trimming left V 4 bases short and J 6 bases short, with 9 bases between. Germline CDR1 KGHDR, CDR2 SFDVKD.

This clonotype was counted a few times. The rearrangement joins TRBV7-9 to TRBJ1-4, with TRBD1 matching over 7 bases. The CDR3 totals 16 residues. Germline assignment: CDR1 SEHNR and CDR2 FQNEAQ (reference sequence). V shed 2 bases, J shed 5 bases, and the junction held 8 bases outside the gene matches. The CDR3 sequence is CASSLYQGGPNEKLFF. Written as DNA, the CDR3 is TGTGCCAGCAGCTTATATCAGGGGGGACCGAATGAAAAACTGTTTTTT.

V is TRBV29-1 and J is TRBJ2-3, with unresolved D. The length of the CDR3 is 13 residues. CDR1 SQVTM and CDR2 ANQGSEA come from the germline V gene. Trimming stripped 4 bases from V and 4 bases from J, with 12 bases between. CDR3 bases: TGCAGCGTTGGGTTGGGGAAGGCAGATACGCAGTATTTT. It yields the protein CSVGLGKADTQYF.

This clonotype was counted only a few times. The rearrangement joins TRBV7-9 to TRBJ2-6; D gene uncertain. Trimming stripped 6 bases from V and 0 bases from J, with 9 bases between. In germline, CDR1 is SEHNR, CDR2 FQNEAQ (reference sequence). The length of the CDR3 is 15 residues. CDR3 DNA: TGTGCCAGCAGGTTCCCAGGCTCTGGGGCCAACGTCCTGACTTTC. Translation: CASRFPGSGANVLTF.

The chain uses TRBV7-9 and TRBJ2-1; tentatively, D is TRBD1 (6 bases). The CDR3 consists of 16 residues. Germline V lookup: CDR1 SEHNR, CDR2 FQNEAQ (reference sequence). V dropped 5 bases and J dropped 7 bases, with 21 bases sitting between them. This CDR3 is CASSVARTERTNEQFF. CDR3 bases: TGTGCCAGCAGCGTTGCCCGGACAGAGCGAACGAATGAGCAGTTCTTC.

The chain couples TRBV12-3 or TRBV12-4 to TRBJ1-4; no clear D gene. This CDR3 comprises 11 residues. V was shortened by 8 bases and J by 7 bases, with 8 bases between the two germline ends. Here the CDR3 DNA reads TGTGCCAGCTCCTCTTCTGAAAAACTGTTTTTT. Residues: CASSSSEKLFF.

The gene calls are TRBV12-3 or TRBV12-4 and TRBJ2-3, with 9 bases fitting TRBD2. The CDR3 runs 19 residues. V dropped 5 bases and J dropped 4; count of bases not matched to a gene: 19. The CDR3 here is CASSDPEEVGGRAPDTQYF. As DNA, the CDR3 is TGTGCCAGCAGTGACCCCGAGGAGGTGGGCGGGAGGGCCCCAGATACGCAGTATTTT.

The table lists this clonotype with many counts. The V gene is TRBV5-1, the J gene TRBJ1-4; the D is unclear. The germline gives CDR1 SGHRS, CDR2 YFSETQ. Trimming removed 0 bases at V and 10 bases at J, with 10 bases between. The CDR3 totals 13 residues. The CDR3 region is CASSLEAFGKLFF. In DNA form, the CDR3 reads TGCGCCAGCAGCTTGGAGGCGTTCGGAAAACTGTTTTTT.

The chain is built from TRBV7-3 and TRBJ2-1, with TRBD2 matching 7 bases. This CDR3 region has 13 residues. Germline values: CDR1 SGHTA, CDR2 FQGTGA. V was clipped by 4 bases and J by 6 bases; unmatched bases: 3. The CDR3 sequence: CASSSGTTNEQFF. CDR3 sequence (DNA): TGTGCCAGCAGCTCCGGGACTACCAATGAGCAGTTCTTC.

This clonotype was seen many times. This rearrangement joins TRBV12-3 or TRBV12-4 to TRBJ2-3; 9 bases match TRBD1. The CDR3 is 15 amino acids. V gave up 5 bases and J gave up 2 bases; unmatched junction bases: 5. The CDR3 sequence is CASSPRDRDTDTQYF. CDR3 bases: TGTGCCAGCAGTCCCCGGGACAGGGACACAGATACGCAGTATTTT.

The table lists this clonotype with a few counts. The chain carries TRBV15 and TRBJ1-1; no clear D. In germline, CDR1 is LNHNV, CDR2 YYDKDF (reference sequence). V was pared by 0 bases and J by 3 bases, with 17 bases between. The CDR3 contains 17 residues. CDR3 bases: TGTGCCACCAGCAGAGATTCAACAGCTTGGGCGCACACTGAAGCTTTCTTT. Encoded protein: CATSRDSTAWAHTEAFF.

This chain links TRBV4-1 with TRBJ2-2, with 7 bases matching TRBD1. Germline V gives CDR1 MGHRA, CDR2 YSYEKL. V shed 2 bases and J 4 bases; nucleotides not matched to a gene: 10. The CDR3 is 17 amino acids. The CDR3 is CASSQPGQVGSTGELFF. CDR3 DNA: TGCGCCAGCAGCCAACCCGGACAGGTTGGAAGCACCGGGGAGCTGTTTTTT.